A selection of T cell receptor beta chains follows, all from one sample in a study of T cell changes during pregnancy in multiple sclerosis. The assay was immunoSEQ multiplex PCR, and TCRdb's table has in-frame clones only and misses some. The table shows fewer than 45,000 clones, with around nine tenths occurring only once. The specimen was peripheral blood, collected in the third trimester of pregnancy. All receptors derive from a female donor in good health, enrolled as a control in a pregnancy study. CDR3s include the opening cysteine and the closing phenylalanine or tryptophan. Each record gives: J gene, D gene, V gene, clone size, CDR3 protein, CDR3 DNA. D genes are given only for firm matches. Not every row has a clone size; where given, it reads once, few, many or a size class.

>TRBJ1-2|-|TRBV15|-
CATSSLRGANYGYTF
TGTGCCACCAGCAGCCTCAGGGGAGCTAACTATGGCTACACCTTC
>TRBJ1-1|-|TRBV6-5|-
CASSYGNLNTEAFF
TGTGCCAGCAGTTACGGCAACCTGAACACTGAAGCTTTCTTT
>TRBJ2-5|TRBD2|TRBV9|-
CASSVGSSGGKETQYF
TGTGCCAGCAGCGTAGGGAGTAGCGGGGGCAAAGAGACCCAGTACTTC
>TRBJ2-5|-|TRBV5-1|-
CASSSGGLVREETQYF
TGCGCCAGCAGCTCCGGGGGATTAGTGAGGGAAGAGACCCAGTACTTC
>TRBJ2-1|TRBD2|TRBV6-4|few
CASSEAAGGNEQFF
TGTGCCAGCAGTGAGGCGGCGGGAGGGAATGAGCAGTTCTTC
>TRBJ1-2|-|TRBV18|few
CASSAGWTYGYTF
TGTGCCAGCTCAGCGGGGTGGACCTATGGCTACACCTTC
>TRBJ1-2|TRBD1|TRBV7-2|-
CASSQPGQGGYKYTF
TGTGCCAGCAGCCAGCCGGGACAGGGAGGATACAAGTACACCTTC
>TRBJ1-4|-|TRBV2|once
CASSVGTLGHEKLFF
TGTGCCAGCAGTGTGGGGACACTTGGTCATGAAAAACTGTTTTTT
>TRBJ2-2|TRBD2|TRBV19|-
CASSIPGLAGTGELFF
TGTGCCAGTAGTATACCTGGGCTAGCGGGCACCGGGGAGCTGTTTTTT
>TRBJ2-7|TRBD2|TRBV11-2|-
CASSSQAGTYEQYF
TGTGCCAGCAGCTCCCAAGCGGGGACCTACGAGCAGTACTTC
>TRBJ2-3|TRBD2|TRBV11-3|once
CASSPGTSGTDTQYF
TGTGCCAGCAGCCCAGGGACTAGCGGCACAGATACGCAGTATTTT
>TRBJ2-1|-|TRBV9|-
CASSESGNYNEQFF
TGTGCCAGCAGCGAAAGCGGAAACTACAATGAGCAGTTCTTC
>TRBJ1-6|-|TRBV7-9|-
CASSLGLGSPLHF
TGTGCCAGCAGCTTAGGTTTGGGCTCACCCCTCCACTTT
>TRBJ1-4|TRBD1|TRBV6-5|-
CASRLQGANEKLFF
TGTGCCAGCAGACTCCAGGGGGCCAATGAAAAACTGTTTTTT
>TRBJ1-2|TRBD1|TRBV7-9|-
CASSSGTDYYGYTF
TGTGCCAGCAGCTCCGGGACAGACTACTATGGCTACACCTTC
>TRBJ1-1|TRBD1|TRBV25-1|once
CASSRDRGEYTEAFF
TGTGCCAGCAGCCGGGACAGGGGGGAGTACACTGAAGCTTTCTTT
>TRBJ1-5|TRBD1|TRBV30|-
CAWGGTGEGQPQHF
TGTGCCTGGGGGGGGACAGGGGAAGGTCAGCCCCAGCATTTT
>TRBJ2-3|-|TRBV6-5|once
CASSYTERTDTQYF
TGTGCCAGCAGTTATACGGAGCGCACAGATACGCAGTATTTT
>TRBJ1-1|-|TRBV30|few
CAWSVRRGTEAFF
TGTGCCTGGAGTGTCAGGCGGGGTACCGAAGCTTTCTTT
>TRBJ1-1|-|TRBV15|-
CATSPPRGTEAFF
TGTGCCACCAGCCCTCCCCGGGGCACTGAAGCTTTCTTT
>TRBJ2-3|-|TRBV7-8|-
CASSIAYRSERAQYF
TGTGCCAGCAGCATAGCTTACAGGTCCGAAAGGGCGCAGTATTTT
>TRBJ2-6|-|TRBV5-1|-
CASSLGGGGANVLTF
TGCGCCAGCAGCTTGGGGGGAGGTGGGGCCAACGTCCTGACTTTC